Listed below are T cell receptor beta chains from one sample, sequenced in a study of beta chain features in type 1 diabetes. Profiling relied on immunoSEQ multiplex PCR, and the TCRdb table lists in-frame clones only, not all of them. This sample yields around 140,000 clones, of which around a tenth are seen a single time; about 0.6% belongs to the top ten. The material sequenced was central memory CD4+ T cells from blood. These receptors were obtained from a woman in her forties in good health. The CDR3 runs from the conserved cysteine through the conserved F or W. The D gene is left open where the match is weak. Rows give clone size only sometimes, using once, few, many, or a class for an expanded clone.

>TRBV5-1|-|TRBD1|17|TRBJ2-7
CASSLEGGTGTIYEQYF
TGCGCCAGCAGCTTGGAGGGCGGGACAGGGACCATCTACGAGCAGTACTTC
>TRBV25-1|few|-|14|TRBJ1-6
CASSEGSGVSPLHF
TGTGCCAGCAGTGAAGGGTCGGGGGTCTCACCCCTCCACTTT
>TRBV18|-|TRBD2|16|TRBJ2-1
CASSPPAGGDYNEQFF
TGTGCCAGCTCACCGCCGGCGGGGGGCGACTACAATGAGCAGTTCTTC
>TRBV7-6|few|-|16|TRBJ2-2
CASSSSKRPNTGELFF
TGTGCCAGCAGCTCCAGTAAGCGGCCCAACACCGGGGAGCTGTTTTTT
>TRBV6-5|few|-|13|TRBJ1-1
CASSARQNTEAFF
TGTGCCAGCAGCGCGAGACAGAACACTGAAGCTTTCTTT
>TRBV4-3|-|-|14|TRBJ2-3
CASSRGGPTDTQYF
TGCGCCAGCAGCAGGGGGGGACCCACAGATACGCAGTATTTT
>TRBV10-3|-|-|11|TRBJ2-7
CAISGAYEQYF
TGTGCCATCAGCGGGGCCTACGAGCAGTACTTC
>TRBV9|-|TRBD2|15|TRBJ2-1
CASRKSGSSYNEQFF
TGTGCCAGCAGGAAAAGCGGGAGCTCCTACAATGAGCAGTTCTTC
>TRBV4-3|few|TRBD1|17|TRBJ1-4
CASSQQLTGGSNEKLFF
TGCGCCAGCAGCCAACAATTGACAGGGGGATCTAATGAAAAACTGTTTTTT
>TRBV7-9|few|-|17|TRBJ1-5
CASSLGPQGNGNQPQHF
TGTGCCAGCAGCTTAGGACCACAGGGTAATGGGAATCAGCCCCAGCATTTT
>TRBV2|few|-|11|TRBJ1-5
CASRYEGPQHF
TGTGCCAGCAGATATGAGGGCCCCCAGCATTTT
>TRBV6-5|-|-|14|TRBJ2-7
CASSDWAETYEQYF
TGTGCCAGCAGTGACTGGGCCGAAACCTACGAGCAGTACTTC
>TRBV5-1|-|TRBD1|15|TRBJ1-1
CASSSLQGSRTEAFF
TGCGCCAGCAGCTCTCTACAGGGGAGTAGGACTGAAGCTTTCTTT
>TRBV27|few|-|13|TRBJ2-2
CASRLGGAGELFF
TGTGCCAGCCGTTTAGGCGGCGCCGGGGAGCTGTTTTTT
>TRBV6-1|-|-|15|TRBJ1-1
CASTYLGVMNTEAFF
TGTGCCAGCACCTACCTTGGAGTAATGAACACTGAAGCTTTCTTT
>TRBV15|few|TRBD2|16|TRBJ2-5
CATNKASGVSGETQYF
TGTGCCACCAACAAGGCTAGCGGGGTTTCGGGGGAGACCCAGTACTTC
>TRBV10-3|few|-|14|TRBJ2-7
CAISDETSRGGQYF
TGTGCCATCAGTGACGAGACTAGTAGGGGAGGGCAGTACTTC
>TRBV6-1|-|TRBD2|16|TRBJ2-5
CASSVTGLAGVETQYF
TGTGCCAGCAGTGTAACGGGACTAGCGGGGGTTGAGACCCAGTACTTC
>TRBV7-2|-|-|12|TRBJ2-3
CASSQITDTQYF
TGTGCCAGCAGCCAGATCACAGATACGCAGTATTTT
>TRBV18|-|TRBD1|15|TRBJ2-5
CASSPLGTGEGNQYF
TGTGCCAGCTCACCACTTGGGACAGGGGAAGGGAACCAGTACTTC
>TRBV14|few|-|13|TRBJ2-5
CASSSGGKRTQYF
TGTGCCAGCAGCTCGGGTGGTAAGAGGACCCAGTACTTC
>TRBV2|-|-|17|TRBJ2-1
CASGGEAGATRANEQFF
TGTGCCAGCGGTGGTGAGGCGGGGGCCACGCGGGCCAATGAGCAGTTCTTC
>TRBV4-2|few|-|18|TRBJ1-2
CASSQESTRTHLNYGYTF
TGTGCCAGCAGCCAAGAATCCACAAGGACACATCTCAACTATGGCTACACCTTC
>TRBV5-1|-|-|11|TRBJ2-3
CASGSFDTQYF
TGCGCCAGCGGGAGTTTTGATACGCAGTATTTT
>TRBV9|-|-|14|TRBJ2-3
CASSVGGVRDTQYF
TGTGCCAGCAGCGTAGGGGGGGTGCGGGATACGCAGTATTTT
>TRBV4-3|-|-|17|TRBJ2-6
CASSQDFGGPGANVLTF
TGCGCCAGCAGCCAAGATTTCGGGGGGCCTGGGGCCAACGTCCTGACTTTC
>TRBV12-5|-|-|13|TRBJ2-4
CASGGRGGNIQYF
TGTGCTAGTGGTGGAAGGGGGGGAAACATTCAGTACTTC
>TRBV6-5|many|-|13|TRBJ2-7
CASSYEEDYEQYF
TGTGCCAGCAGTTACGAAGAGGACTACGAGCAGTACTTC
>TRBV29-1|-|-|13|TRBJ1-1
CSVGVEGGTEAFF
TGCAGCGTTGGAGTGGAAGGAGGGACTGAAGCTTTCTTT
>TRBV5-1|-|TRBD1|14|TRBJ1-4
CASSWTGSAEKLFF
TGCGCCAGCAGCTGGACAGGTTCAGCGGAAAAACTGTTTTTT
>TRBV7-9|-|-|14|TRBJ1-5
CASGGGISNQPQHF
TGTGCCAGCGGCGGGGGGATAAGCAATCAGCCCCAGCATTTT
>TRBV12-5|-|-|14|TRBJ2-7
CASGWETSTYEQYF
TGTGCTAGTGGCTGGGAGACAAGCACCTACGAGCAGTACTTC
>TRBV19|-|-|17|TRBJ2-7
CASSSLAGRSGGYEQYF
TGTGCCAGTAGTAGTCTAGCGGGCCGCTCAGGGGGCTACGAGCAGTACTTC
>TRBV7-8|few|TRBD1|16|TRBJ1-1
CASSLATGGPNTEAFF
TGTGCCAGCAGCTTAGCTACAGGGGGACCGAACACTGAAGCTTTCTTT
>TRBV9|few|-|13|TRBJ2-5
CASSLRTAETQYF
TGTGCCAGCAGCTTAAGGACAGCAGAGACCCAGTACTTC
>TRBV5-1|few|TRBD1|14|TRBJ2-3
CASFRDRGTDTQYF
TGCGCCAGTTTCCGGGACAGGGGCACAGATACGCAGTATTTT
>TRBV5-6|-|TRBD1|15|TRBJ1-2
CASSRDRGVGYGYTF
TGTGCCAGCAGTCGGGACAGGGGTGTGGGCTATGGCTACACCTTC
>TRBV5-1|few|-|13|TRBJ1-1
CASSLRGNTEAFF
TGCGCCAGCAGCTTGAGAGGAAACACTGAAGCTTTCTTT
>TRBV5-1|-|-|16|TRBJ2-4
CASSEGEILAKNIQYF
TGCGCCAGCAGCGAGGGAGAGATTTTAGCCAAAAACATTCAGTACTTC
>TRBV10-3|-|TRBD2|16|TRBJ2-1
CAIRNGLAGTNNEQFF
TGTGCCATCAGAAACGGACTAGCGGGGACTAACAATGAGCAGTTCTTC
>TRBV5-6|-|-|14|TRBJ2-5
CASSLGAAPETQYF
TGTGCCAGCAGCTTGGGGGCCGCTCCCGAGACCCAGTACTTC
>TRBV29-1|many|TRBD1|15|TRBJ1-5
CSVGYRGGPNQPQHF
TGCAGCGTTGGGTACAGGGGAGGCCCTAATCAGCCCCAGCATTTT
>TRBV6-1|-|TRBD1|13|TRBJ1-2
CASIPTGTYGYTF
TGTGCCAGCATCCCGACAGGGACATATGGCTACACCTTC
>TRBV25-1|-|-|15|TRBJ2-3
CASSETGSSTDTQYF
TGTGCCAGCAGTGAAACGGGGTCTAGCACAGATACGCAGTATTTT
>TRBV27|-|-|15|TRBJ1-5
CASSFQNSLNQPQHF
TGTGCCAGCAGTTTCCAAAACAGCCTTAATCAGCCCCAGCATTTT
>TRBV4-1|-|TRBD1|15|TRBJ1-2
CASSPTGGSDYGYTF
TGCGCCAGCAGCCCGACAGGGGGTAGTGACTATGGCTACACCTTC
>TRBV5-1|few|-|12|TRBJ2-5
CASSTTRETQYF
TGCGCCAGCAGCACCACTAGGGAGACCCAGTACTTC
>TRBV5-4|-|-|16|TRBJ1-1
CASSDGVGLGNTEAFF
TGTGCCAGCAGCGATGGCGTGGGGCTGGGGAACACTGAAGCTTTCTTT
>TRBV12-5|few|TRBD1|15|TRBJ2-1
CASGSGTGGDNEQFF
TGTGCTAGTGGATCCGGGACAGGGGGGGACAATGAGCAGTTCTTC